These T cell receptor beta chains were read from a single sample in a study of immune heterogeneity within non-small cell lung tumors. TCRdb independently ran MiXCR on the multiplex PCR reads; one entry per CDR3 protein. The repertoire includes roughly 6,500 distinct CDR3 sequences, about 20% of them detected once, and approximately 15% sits in the top ten. The sequencing input was lung tumor tissue. The receptors stem from a female donor with non-small cell lung cancer. CDR3s include the opening cysteine and the closing phenylalanine or tryptophan. Fields, in order: CDR3 protein, CDR3 DNA, D gene, V gene, CDR3 length, clone size, J gene. The D gene is left open where the match is weak. Part of the rows lack a size; the others show once, few, many or a class for expanded clones.

CDR3 protein: CASSPDTGELFF; CDR3 DNA: TGTGCCAGCAGCCCCGACACCGGGGAGCTGTTTTTT; D gene: NA; V gene: TRBV4-2; CDR3 length: 12; clone size: few; J gene: TRBJ2-2
CDR3 protein: CSAAGTSDSYEQYF; CDR3 DNA: TGCAGCGCCGCCGGGACTAGCGATTCCTACGAGCAGTACTTC; D gene: TRBD2; V gene: TRBV29-1; CDR3 length: 14; clone size: few; J gene: TRBJ2-7
CDR3 protein: CASTPTGGGNQPQHF; CDR3 DNA: TGTGCCAGTACCCCAACAGGGGGGGGAAATCAGCCCCAGCATTTT; D gene: TRBD1; V gene: TRBV19; CDR3 length: 15; clone size: few; J gene: TRBJ1-5
CDR3 protein: CSARRWGALNSPLHF; CDR3 DNA: TGCAGTGCTAGGCGGTGGGGGGCCTTAAATTCACCCCTCCACTTT; D gene: NA; V gene: TRBV20-1; CDR3 length: 15; clone size: NA; J gene: TRBJ1-6
CDR3 protein: CATSDTTGANTGELFF; CDR3 DNA: TGTGCCACCAGTGATACGACAGGAGCGAACACCGGGGAGCTGTTTTTT; D gene: NA; V gene: TRBV24-1; CDR3 length: 16; clone size: NA; J gene: TRBJ2-2
CDR3 protein: CASSQELLEAYEQYF; CDR3 DNA: TGCGCCAGCAGCCAAGAATTGCTGGAAGCCTACGAGCAGTACTTC; D gene: NA; V gene: TRBV4-1; CDR3 length: 15; clone size: NA; J gene: TRBJ2-7
CDR3 protein: CASSSSGRTDTQYF; CDR3 DNA: TGCGCCAGCAGCTCTAGCGGGAGAACAGATACGCAGTATTTT; D gene: TRBD2; V gene: TRBV5-1; CDR3 length: 14; clone size: medium-sized; J gene: TRBJ2-3
CDR3 protein: CGSGLANPDTQYF; CDR3 DNA: TGTGGCAGCGGACTAGCGAACCCAGATACGCAGTATTTT; D gene: TRBD2; V gene: TRBV7-9; CDR3 length: 13; clone size: NA; J gene: TRBJ2-3
CDR3 protein: CASSPGGGVTEAFF; CDR3 DNA: TGTGCCAGCAGCCCGGGGGGAGGCGTCACTGAAGCTTTCTTT; D gene: NA; V gene: TRBV7-2; CDR3 length: 14; clone size: NA; J gene: TRBJ1-1
CDR3 protein: CATSEELALEQFF; CDR3 DNA: TGTGCCACCAGTGAGGAACTAGCGCTAGAGCAGTTCTTC; D gene: TRBD2; V gene: TRBV24-1; CDR3 length: 13; clone size: medium-sized; J gene: TRBJ2-1
CDR3 protein: CASSATGGKGNQPQHF; CDR3 DNA: TGTGCCAGCAGTGCTACAGGGGGCAAGGGCAATCAGCCCCAGCATTTT; D gene: TRBD1; V gene: TRBV6-1; CDR3 length: 16; clone size: large; J gene: TRBJ1-5
CDR3 protein: CASSRGPRSPLHF; CDR3 DNA: TGTGCCAGCTCCAGGGGTCCTCGCTCACCCCTCCACTTT; D gene: NA; V gene: TRBV7-2; CDR3 length: 13; clone size: NA; J gene: TRBJ1-6
CDR3 protein: CSVEDQGGDEQYF; CDR3 DNA: TGCAGCGTTGAAGATCAAGGCGGTGACGAGCAGTACTTC; D gene: NA; V gene: TRBV29-1; CDR3 length: 13; clone size: few; J gene: TRBJ2-7
CDR3 protein: CASSLGTVGDEQYF; CDR3 DNA: TGTGCCAGCAGCTTGGGTACCGTGGGGGACGAGCAGTACTTC; D gene: NA; V gene: TRBV5-4; CDR3 length: 14; clone size: NA; J gene: TRBJ2-7
CDR3 protein: CASSSGPATEAFF; CDR3 DNA: TGTGCCAGCAGTTCGGGTCCTGCGACTGAAGCTTTCTTT; D gene: NA; V gene: TRBV6-1; CDR3 length: 13; clone size: medium-sized; J gene: TRBJ1-1
CDR3 protein: CASSAYRGEGETQYF; CDR3 DNA: TGTGCCAGCAGCGCCTACAGGGGAGAGGGCGAGACCCAGTACTTC; D gene: TRBD1; V gene: TRBV9; CDR3 length: 15; clone size: few; J gene: TRBJ2-5
CDR3 protein: CASSAPGRLGVDEAFF; CDR3 DNA: TGTGCCAGCAGTGCCCCGGGAAGGTTGGGAGTAGATGAAGCTTTCTTT; D gene: NA; V gene: TRBV6-1; CDR3 length: 16; clone size: large; J gene: TRBJ1-1
CDR3 protein: CASRRQGTNQPQHF; CDR3 DNA: TGTGCCAGCAGACGACAGGGGACTAATCAGCCCCAGCATTTT; D gene: TRBD1; V gene: TRBV27; CDR3 length: 14; clone size: hyperexpanded; J gene: TRBJ1-5
CDR3 protein: CASSLEWSSGRLQETQYF; CDR3 DNA: TGTGCTAGCAGCTTAGAATGGTCTAGCGGGAGACTACAAGAGACCCAGTACTTC; D gene: TRBD2; V gene: TRBV7-7; CDR3 length: 18; clone size: few; J gene: TRBJ2-5
CDR3 protein: CASRLGQNPSTDTQYF; CDR3 DNA: TGTGCCAGCAGACTCGGACAGAATCCAAGCACAGATACGCAGTATTTT; D gene: NA; V gene: TRBV6-1; CDR3 length: 16; clone size: medium-sized; J gene: TRBJ2-3
CDR3 protein: CASSLVRDYEQYF; CDR3 DNA: TGTGCCAGCAGTTTGGTCCGAGACTACGAGCAGTACTTC; D gene: NA; V gene: TRBV28; CDR3 length: 13; clone size: medium-sized; J gene: TRBJ2-7
CDR3 protein: CSASRLNRVGELFF; CDR3 DNA: TGCAGTGCTAGTCGGCTAAATCGTGTCGGGGAGCTGTTTTTT; D gene: NA; V gene: TRBV20-1; CDR3 length: 14; clone size: NA; J gene: TRBJ2-2
CDR3 protein: CASSLVGAGELFF; CDR3 DNA: TGTGCCAGCAGTTTGGTAGGGGCCGGGGAGCTGTTTTTT; D gene: NA; V gene: TRBV27; CDR3 length: 13; clone size: NA; J gene: TRBJ2-2